The 14 T cell receptor beta chains in this list originate from one sample, sequenced in a study of metastatic and nonmetastatic thyroid tumors. TCRdb re-clonotyped the PCR reads through MiXCR. The sample shows approximately 84,000 clones, under 15% of them seen only once. Treatment of any kind had been given to no patient before thyroid surgery. The material sequenced was blood. These receptors all stem from a female donor with papillary thyroid cancer or a benign thyroid nodule (not recorded which). Some clones in this sample may be carry-over from other donors' samples.

This chain joins TRBV28 and TRBJ2-7; D is possibly TRBD1 or TRBD2 (5 bases each). This CDR3 spans 16 amino acids. Germline V gives CDR1 MDHEN, CDR2 SYDVKM. V gave up 6 bases and J gave up 0 bases, with 18 bases separating them. CDR3 sequence: CASSRGVGPSSYEQYF. The CDR3, as DNA: TGTGCCAGCAGCAGAGGGGTAGGTCCTAGCTCCTACGAGCAGTACTTC.

This clone was counted many times. This chain uses TRBV5-6 with TRBJ1-2; a weak D match, TRBD1 (5 bases). V was cut by 4 bases and J by 6 bases, with 19 bases left in between. The CDR3 consists of 15 residues. Germline V gives CDR1 SGHDT, CDR2 YYEEEE. The CDR3 DNA reads TGTGCCAGCAGCAATCCCCTCAGGGATTACGATGGCTACACCTTC. It yields the protein CASSNPLRDYDGYTF.

This clone was detected many times. The gene calls are TRBV19 and TRBJ2-3; no firm D call. Germline lookup yields CDR1 LNHDA and CDR2 SQIVND (reference sequence). The CDR3 consists of 16 residues. Trimming removed 5 bases from V and 1 base from J, with 16 bases in between. The CDR3 here is CASSLGSLRGTDTQYF. DNA for the CDR3: TGTGCCAGTAGTCTTGGCTCCTTAAGGGGCACAGATACGCAGTATTTT.

The chain's CDR3 is CASSFIGDRNTIYF. CDR3 nucleotides: TGTGCCAGCAGCTTTATTGGGGACCGAAACACCATATATTTT. The rearrangement joins TRBV11-2 to TRBJ1-3, with D possibly TRBD1 on 5 matching bases. The CDR3 totals 14 residues. The ends were cut back, 3 bases at V and 5 bases at J, with 11 bases in the middle. CDR1 is SGHAT and CDR2 is FQNNGV in the germline V gene.

This clone was detected ten times or more. The rearrangement uses TRBV18 and TRBJ2-7, with D unclear. The V gene lost 4 bases and the J gene lost 1 base, with 8 bases spanning the gap. This CDR3 comprises 13 residues. Germline V gene lookup returns CDR1 KGHSH and CDR2 LQKENI. This CDR3 reads CASSQSVSYEQYF. Written as DNA, the CDR3 is TGTGCCAGCTCACAGAGCGTTTCCTACGAGCAGTACTTC.

This clone has at least ten counts. This chain connects TRBV6-1 to TRBJ2-7; TRBD2 is a possible D gene (7 bases). CDR1 MNHNS and CDR2 SASEGT come from the germline V gene. CDR3 size: 14 residues. Trimming left V 7 bases short and J 4 bases short, with 17 bases between. The CDR3 DNA follows: TGTGCCAGCACCGAGGGAGGGGGGAGGTACGAGCAGTACTTC. This encodes CASTEGGGRYEQYF.

A note on this clone: Since a much larger clone is just one base distant, this may be a read error. The rearrangement links TRBV10-3 to TRBJ2-1; 9 bases match TRBD1. Germline V lookup: CDR1 ENHRY, CDR2 SYGVKD. The length of the CDR3 is 15 residues. The CDR3 DNA reads TGTGCCATCAGTGGGACCGGGACAGGGACCAATGGGCAGTTCTTC. Protein: CAISGTGTGTNGQFF.

This clone was seen repeatedly, ten times or more. The V gene is TRBV6-1, the J gene TRBJ2-4; the D is unclear. The ends were cut back, 5 bases at V and 4 bases at J, with 12 bases in the middle. CDR1 and CDR2 from the germline V gene are MNHNS and SASEGT. The CDR3 has 14 amino acids. The CDR3 DNA sequence: TGTGCCAGCAGTACTCCTTCCATGAAAAACATTCAGTACTTC. Encoded protein: CASSTPSMKNIQYF.

At least ten counts were recorded for this clone. The chain couples TRBV6-1 to TRBJ2-2; D is ambiguous. The CDR3 consists of 13 residues. Trimming took off 6 bases at V and 3 bases at J, with 8 bases between the two ends. Germline CDR1 MNHNS, CDR2 SASEGT. The chain's CDR3 is CASSPGYTGELFF. CDR3 DNA: TGTGCCAGCAGCCCGGGCTACACCGGGGAGCTGTTTTTT.

About this clone: This clone may be a read error of a much larger clone one base away. The rearrangement uses TRBV15 and TRBJ2-5, with D possibly matching TRBD1 (8 bases). This CDR3 region has 18 residues. Germline V CDR1 and CDR2: LNHNV, YYDKDF (reference sequence). Trimming removed 1 base from V and 8 bases from J, with 26 bases in between. DNA of the CDR3: TGTGCCACCAGCAGAGTAGGCCCCGCAGGGGGCGCGGGGGATACCCAGTACTTC. Its protein is CATSRVGPAGGAGDTQYF.

The chain is built from TRBV11-1 and TRBJ2-1, with D uncertain. The V gene lost 2 bases and the J gene lost 5 bases, with 16 bases spanning the gap. The CDR3 loop spans 16 amino acids. The V gene's germline CDR1 is SGHAT and CDR2 FQDESV (reference sequence). CDR3 in amino acids: CASSLLGSYQNNEQFF. As DNA, the CDR3 is TGTGCCAGCAGCTTACTCGGGTCTTACCAAAACAATGAGCAGTTCTTC. The full variable domain, its missing parts supplied by reference TRBV11-1 and TRBJ2-1, is EAEVAQSPRYKITEKSQAVAFWCDPISGHATLYWYRQILGQGPELLVQFQDESVVDDSQLPKDRFSAERLKGVDSTLKIQPAELGDSAMYLCASSLLGSYQNNEQFFGPGTRLTVL.

This clone was counted ten times or more. The sample carries other DNA sequences with the same CDR3. The chain links TRBV7-6 to TRBJ1-3; the D is unclear. Per germline, CDR1 SGHVS and CDR2 FNYEAQ. The CDR3 totals 14 residues. Trimming stripped 8 bases from V and 4 bases from J, with 15 bases between. For the CDR3, the DNA is TGTGCCAGCGCTAGATCGGATTTGGGAAACACCATATATTTT. Translation gives CASARSDLGNTIYF.

In this sample, this clone turned up a few times. This may come from a read error, since a much larger clone is one base off. The chain joins TRBV6-4 to TRBJ2-3, with D maybe TRBD2 (5 bases). The CDR3 is 15 amino acids. CDR1 MRHNA and CDR2 SNTAGT come from the germline V gene. The DNA for the CDR3 is TGTGCCAGCAGTTTGCGGACCCCTAGCACAGATGCGCAGTATTTT. Protein: CASSLRTPSTDAQYF.

This clone is medium-sized within its sample. The chain joins TRBV12-3 or TRBV12-4 to TRBJ2-7, with D perhaps matching TRBD1 (6 bases). V lost 6 bases to trimming and J lost 6 bases, with 12 bases between them. CDR3 size: 12 residues. CDR3 amino acids: CASSLTGREQYF. The CDR3 DNA follows: TGTGCCAGCAGCCTGACAGGTCGCGAGCAGTACTTC.